A single T cell receptor (beta chain) is shown here with its context. Here immunoSEQ multiplex PCR was the method, and the copy in TCRdb shows in-frame clones only, minus some. The profile shows over 10,000 clones, 80% of them singletons. Patients were ruled out by autoimmune disease history or systemic immunosuppression. This sample was taken from a study of OX40 agonist ivuxolimab in advanced cancers. From germline, CDR1 is SGHVS and CDR2 FNYEAQ. J gave up 8 bases and V 2 bases, and 5 bases lay outside the gene matches. The CDR3 extends over 14 amino acids. This sequence was found in an adult with an advanced solid tumor such as melanoma, head and neck, liver or kidney cancer. This chain joins TRBV7-6 and TRBJ2-1; 8 bases are shared with TRBD2. The sequencing here drew on CD4+ or CD8+ T cells sorted from blood, taken in a trial of the OX40 agonist ivuxolimab. CDR3 DNA sequence: TGTGCCAGCAGCTTATCTCTAGCGGGTTATGAGCAGTTCTTC. This sequence encodes CASSLSLAGYEQFF.